The following is a TCR beta chain sequence with its context. The germline V and J ends were trimmed by 7 bases and 7 bases, with 13 bases remaining between them. The CDR3 covers 12 residues. These data belong to a study of blood T cell repertoires in COVID-19. Measured with immunoSEQ multiplex PCR; TCRdb has only the in-frame clones, and not every one. The sample has about 330,000 clones; nearly 90% are singletons. Cohort 3 donors counted as recovered after two negative PCRs, clearance, or resolved symptoms. The TCR comes from a woman aged 25 to 39 who had recovered from COVID-19. The chain employs TRBV12-3 or TRBV12-4 and TRBJ1-2; unclear D gene. The source material was PBMCs or T cells enriched from blood (not recorded which). CDR3 sequence reads: CASTPRTGGYTF. Here the CDR3 DNA reads TGTGCCAGCACTCCACGAACGGGTGGCTACACCTTC.